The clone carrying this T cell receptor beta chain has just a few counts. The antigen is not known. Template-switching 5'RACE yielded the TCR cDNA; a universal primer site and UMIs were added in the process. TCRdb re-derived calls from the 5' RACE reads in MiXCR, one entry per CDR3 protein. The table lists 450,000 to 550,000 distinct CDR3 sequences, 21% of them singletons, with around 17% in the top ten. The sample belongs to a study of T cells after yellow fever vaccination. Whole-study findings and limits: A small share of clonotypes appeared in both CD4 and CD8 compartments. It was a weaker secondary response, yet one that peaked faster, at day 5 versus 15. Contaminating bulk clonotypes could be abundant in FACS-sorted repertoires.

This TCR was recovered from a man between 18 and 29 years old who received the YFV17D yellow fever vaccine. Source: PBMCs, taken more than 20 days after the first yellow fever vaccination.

The CDR3 DNA is TGTGCCAGCAATGCAGGGGGGTCGCATTCACCCCTCCACTTT. Its protein product is CASNAGGSHSPLHF. The V and J genes are TRBV9 and TRBJ1-6; the match to TRBD1 covers 7 bases. V shed 6 bases, J shed 8 bases, and the junction held 8 bases outside the gene matches. Germline-derived CDR1 and CDR2 are SGDLS and YYNGEE. The CDR3 runs to 14 residues.